The rows below give T cell receptor beta chains drawn from one sample of a study of T cells in Graves' hyperthyroidism and ophthalmopathy. TCRdb independently ran MiXCR on the multiplex PCR reads; one entry per CDR3 protein. The profile shows 500,000 to 600,000 distinct CDR3 sequences, about 46% of them singletons. Sequencing input: peripheral blood or thyroid tissue (not recorded which). Every receptor here comes from an adult woman with Graves' disease, either hyperthyroidism or ophthalmopathy (not recorded which). Each CDR3 is given with its conserved first and last residue. Fields, in order: clone size, J gene, CDR3 length, D gene, V gene, CDR3 DNA, CDR3 protein. D genes are given only for firm matches. Where a row states a size, it is once, few, many or the class of an expanded clone; other rows omit it.

>-|TRBJ1-5|15|-|TRBV10-3
TGTGCCATCAGTGACAGATATGGGGGCAATCAGCCCCAGCATTTT
CAISDRYGGNQPQHF
>-|TRBJ1-1|14|-|TRBV12-3/TRBV12-4
TGTGCCAGCAGTTTACAATCAGGGAACACTGAGGCTTTCTTT
CASSLQSGNTEAFF
>few|TRBJ2-1|16|-|TRBV10-3
TGTGCCATCAGTGATGGAACAGGAGGTACCTACAATGAGCAGTTCTTC
CAISDGTGGTYNEQFF
>-|TRBJ2-7|13|-|TRBV5-6
TGTGCCAGCAGCTTGTATCAGGGCCACGAGCAGTACTTC
CASSLYQGHEQYF
>many|TRBJ1-2|14|-|TRBV4-3
TGCGCCAGCAGCCAAGATCCGGGGGACCTTGGCTACACCTTC
CASSQDPGDLGYTF
>-|TRBJ1-1|13|-|TRBV5-1
TGCGCCAGCAGCGCTGGGAAGAACACTGAAGCTTTCTTT
CASSAGKNTEAFF
>few|TRBJ1-2|13|-|TRBV29-1
TGCAGCGTTGGAAACAGGGTTTTTGATGGCTACACCTTC
CSVGNRVFDGYTF
>many|TRBJ1-4|16|TRBD1|TRBV7-2
TGTGCCAGCAGCCCGCTAATGACAGGGGCGCGTGAAAAACTGTTTTTT
CASSPLMTGAREKLFF
>-|TRBJ2-2|14|-|TRBV11-2
TGTACCAGCAGCCCGGGGGTGAACACCGGGGAGCTGTTTTTT
CTSSPGVNTGELFF
>few|TRBJ2-7|14|TRBD2|TRBV10-3
TGTGCCATCAGTGATAGCGGGAGGTCCTACGAGCAGTACTTC
CAISDSGRSYEQYF
>-|TRBJ1-2|12|-|TRBV2
TGTGCCAGCGAGGAGGGGCTCTATGGCTACACCTTC
CASEEGLYGYTF
>-|TRBJ1-5|15|-|TRBV7-2
TGTGCCAGTACCAACCTCGGGGGGTTCGGGCAGCCCCAGCATTTT
CASTNLGGFGQPQHF
>few|TRBJ1-2|12|-|TRBV29-1
TGCAGCGGGACAGACGATGGGTATGGCTACACCTTC
CSGTDDGYGYTF
>many|TRBJ2-2|15|-|TRBV2
TGTGCCAGCACGGACAAGAGATCGAACACCGGGGAGCTGTTTTTT
CASTDKRSNTGELFF
>many|TRBJ1-1|13|-|TRBV11-2
TGTGCCAGCAGCTTTAACGCGGACACTGAAGCTTTCTTT
CASSFNADTEAFF
>many|TRBJ1-4|16|TRBD1|TRBV24-1
TGTGCCTCATCATCCGGAAACAGGGGAGGATATGAAAAACTGTTTTTT
CASSSGNRGGYEKLFF
>many|TRBJ2-6|15|-|TRBV24-1
TGTGCCACCAGTGGCCCCCTCTCTGGGGCCAACGTCCTGACTTTC
CATSGPLSGANVLTF
>-|TRBJ2-7|12|TRBD2|TRBV7-3
TGTGCCAGCTCGGGAGGGCCTAGGGAGCAGTACTTC
CASSGGPREQYF
>many|TRBJ2-7|14|TRBD2|TRBV7-8
TGTGCCAGCAGCCGCACTAGCGGGGGCTACGAGCAGTACTTC
CASSRTSGGYEQYF
>-|TRBJ2-3|16|TRBD1|TRBV7-9
TGTGCCAGCAACCTAGGGGGCAGTCCTGGGGCAGATACGCAGTATTTT
CASNLGGSPGADTQYF
>-|TRBJ2-2|14|-|TRBV20-1
TGCAGTGCTAGAGAAATAGAGAACACCGGGGAGCTGTTTTTT
CSAREIENTGELFF
>-|TRBJ1-5|12|-|TRBV19
TGTGCCAGTAGCCACAACAATGAGCCCCAGCATTTT
CASSHNNEPQHF
>many|TRBJ1-6|15|-|TRBV2
TGTGCCAGCAGTTTGGACGGACCTACGGGTTCACCCCTCCACTTT
CASSLDGPTGSPLHF
>many|TRBJ1-1|15|-|TRBV9
TGTGCCAGCAGCGTAGGGGGGGGGGAGAACACTGAAGCTTTCTTT
CASSVGGGENTEAFF
>few|TRBJ1-5|15|-|TRBV6-5
TGTGCCAGCAGTGACCGCCAGGGTGGCAATCAGCCCCAGCATTTT
CASSDRQGGNQPQHF
>-|TRBJ1-1|10|-|TRBV25-1
TGTGCCGGGGCCAACACTGAAGCTTTCTTT
CAGANTEAFF
>-|TRBJ1-5|15|-|TRBV7-9
TGTGCCAGCAGCCACCGGGGAGGCAGCAATCAGCCCCAGCATTTT
CASSHRGGSNQPQHF
>-|TRBJ1-4|18|-|TRBV15
TGTGCCACCAGCAGATCCCGGGCCCCTACTGCAACTAATGAAAAACTGTTTTTT
CATSRSRAPTATNEKLFF
>many|TRBJ1-5|15|TRBD1|TRBV4-1
TGCGCCAGCAGCCAATCAGGGGGCGGCGATCAGCCCCAGCATTTT
CASSQSGGGDQPQHF
>-|TRBJ1-2|15|-|TRBV12-3/TRBV12-4
TGTGCCAGCAGTCCCCTCGACAGTGACAACTATGGCTACACCTTC
CASSPLDSDNYGYTF